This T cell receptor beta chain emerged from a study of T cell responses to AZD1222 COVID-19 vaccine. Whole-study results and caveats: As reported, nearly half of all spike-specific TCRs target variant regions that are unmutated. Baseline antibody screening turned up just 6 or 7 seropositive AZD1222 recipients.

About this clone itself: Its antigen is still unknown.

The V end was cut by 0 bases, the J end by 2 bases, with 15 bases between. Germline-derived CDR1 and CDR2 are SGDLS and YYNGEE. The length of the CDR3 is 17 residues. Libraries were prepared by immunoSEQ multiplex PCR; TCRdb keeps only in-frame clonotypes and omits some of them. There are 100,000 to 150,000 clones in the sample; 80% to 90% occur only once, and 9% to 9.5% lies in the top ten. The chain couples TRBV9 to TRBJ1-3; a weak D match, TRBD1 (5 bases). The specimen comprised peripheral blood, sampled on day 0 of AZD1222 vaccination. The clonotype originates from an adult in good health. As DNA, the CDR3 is TGTGCCAGCAGCGTAGTTGGGGACTGGGGACCTGGAAACACCATATATTTT. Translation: CASSVVGDWGPGNTIYF.